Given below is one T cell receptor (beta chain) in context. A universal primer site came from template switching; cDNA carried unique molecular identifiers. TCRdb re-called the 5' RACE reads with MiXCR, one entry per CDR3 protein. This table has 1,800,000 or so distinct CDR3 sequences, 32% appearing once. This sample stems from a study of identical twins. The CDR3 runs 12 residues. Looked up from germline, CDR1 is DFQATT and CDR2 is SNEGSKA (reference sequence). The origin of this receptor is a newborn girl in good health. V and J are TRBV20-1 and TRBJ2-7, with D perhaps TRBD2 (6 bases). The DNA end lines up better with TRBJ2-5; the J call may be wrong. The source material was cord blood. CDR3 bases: TGCAGTGCTTCCCAGGGAGGAGAGACCCAGTACTTC. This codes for CSASQGGETQYF.